Given below is one TCR beta chain in context. Within the sample, other DNA sequences also encode this same CDR3. The data were taken from a study of blood T cell repertoires in COVID-19. Data came from immunoSEQ multiplex PCR; TCRdb stores just in-frame clones and leaves some out. The data contain approximately 200,000 clones, roughly 80% of them singletons. The sequence was collected from a human donor in a cohort sampled during active COVID-19. The sample was peripheral blood.

In DNA, the CDR3 is TGTGCCAGCAGCTTATCAGGGAACACTGAAGCTTTCTTT. As protein: CASSLSGNTEAFF. J is TRBJ1-1 and V is TRBV7-2; D remains unclear. The V end lost 2 bases, the J end lost 1 base, and 5 bases lay between the germline ends. CDR1 and CDR2 from the germline V gene are SGHTA and FQGNSA. The CDR3 extends over 13 amino acids.